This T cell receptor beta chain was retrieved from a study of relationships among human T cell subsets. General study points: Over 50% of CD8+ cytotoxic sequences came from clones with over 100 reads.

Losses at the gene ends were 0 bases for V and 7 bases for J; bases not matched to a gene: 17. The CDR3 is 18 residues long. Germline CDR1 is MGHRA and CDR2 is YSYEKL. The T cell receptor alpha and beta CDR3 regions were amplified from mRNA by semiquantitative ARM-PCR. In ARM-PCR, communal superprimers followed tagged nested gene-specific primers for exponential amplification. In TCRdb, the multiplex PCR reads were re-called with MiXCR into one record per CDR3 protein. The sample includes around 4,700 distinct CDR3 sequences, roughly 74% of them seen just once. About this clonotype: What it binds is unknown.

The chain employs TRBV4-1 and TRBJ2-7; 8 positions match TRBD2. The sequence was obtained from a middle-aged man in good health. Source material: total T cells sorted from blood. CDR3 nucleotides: TGCGCCAGCAGCCAAGATCTTTCTCGCGGGGGGCTCGTGTGGGAGCAGTACTTC. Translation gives CASSQDLSRGGLVWEQYF.